These 24 T cell receptor beta chains came from one sample sequenced in a study of CD8+ T cells in alopecia areata. The treatment denotes: oral pan-JAK inhibitor, 5-10 mg twice daily. RNA was extracted and reverse transcribed into cDNA as the sequencing template. Profiling relied on immunoSEQ multiplex PCR, and the TCRdb table lists in-frame clones only, not all of them. The data contain 150,000 to 200,000 clones, around three fifths of them singletons. The sample was CD4+ T cells sorted from blood, taken at week 24, from a patient treated with tofacitinib. The receptors shown here come from a human donor with alopecia areata.

Only a few counts were recorded for this clone. V gene TRBV10-3 combines with J gene TRBJ2-4; tentatively, D is TRBD2 (5 bases). V lost 3 bases and J 7 bases, leaving 16 bases between the germline ends. The germline V gene has CDR1 ENHRY and CDR2 SYGVKD. The CDR3 loop spans 15 amino acids. CDR3 nucleotide sequence: TGTGCCATCAGTGACCCCCTAGAGGGAGACAACATTCAGTACTTC. It translates to CAISDPLEGDNIQYF.

The V gene is TRBV5-6, the J gene TRBJ2-5, with D possibly TRBD1 on 5 matching bases. Trimming took off 1 base at V and 5 bases at J, with 15 bases between the two ends. This CDR3 spans 15 amino acids. Germline loops: CDR1 SGHDT, CDR2 YYEEEE. The CDR3 spells CASSLIDSRDETQYF. CDR3 coding DNA: TGTGCCAGCAGCTTGATTGACAGTCGCGACGAGACCCAGTACTTC. Full variable domain (outside the CDR3, taken from reference TRBV5-6 and TRBJ2-5): DAGVTQSPTHLIKTRGQQVTLRCSPKSGHDTVSWYQQALGQGPQFIFQYYEEEERQRGNFPDRFSGHQFPNYSSELNVNALLLGDSALYLCASSLIDSRDETQYFGPGTRLLVL.

This clone was detected a few times. This chain joins TRBV27 and TRBJ2-7, with D perhaps matching TRBD2 (6 bases). V lost 3 bases, J lost 6 bases, and 9 bases lay in between. The CDR3 contains 12 residues. Germline loops: CDR1 MNHEY, CDR2 SMNVEV (reference sequence). CDR3 sequence (DNA): TGTGCCAGCAGTTTTCTGGGGGGCGAGCAGTACTTC. It encodes CASSFLGGEQYF.

The chain links TRBV30 to TRBJ1-5, with 7 nucleotides matching TRBD1. Germline V lookup: CDR1 GTSNPN, CDR2 SVGIG (reference sequence). Unmatched junction bases numbered 10, after V lost 2 bases and J lost 6 bases. This CDR3 is built from 15 residues. In DNA form, the CDR3 reads TGTGCCTGGAGTTTATTTACAGGGGTGGGTCAGCCCCAGCATTTT. Its translation is CAWSLFTGVGQPQHF.

This chain links TRBV4-1 with TRBJ2-3, with D unresolved. Trimming stripped 0 bases from V and 8 bases from J, with 3 bases between. There are 11 residues in the CDR3. Germline V gene data show CDR1 as MGHRA and CDR2 as YSYEKL. CDR3 protein: CASSQEGTQYF. The CDR3 DNA sequence: TGCGCCAGCAGCCAAGAGGGTACGCAGTATTTT.

The chain uses TRBV29-1 and TRBJ1-2; D is perhaps TRBD1 (5 bases). Germline V gene sequence: CDR1 SQVTM, CDR2 ANQGSEA. The CDR3 runs to 14 residues. Trimming took 2 bases from V and 4 from J, leaving 14 bases between them. The DNA for the CDR3 is TGCAGCGTTGAATTGGGGGATAGGGTCTATGGCTACACCTTC. This encodes CSVELGDRVYGYTF.

The chain joins TRBV15 to TRBJ2-7; D may be TRBD2 (5 bases). V lost 3 bases and J 2 bases, leaving 8 bases between the germline ends. The CDR3 is made up of 13 amino acids. CDR1 and CDR2 from the germline V gene are LNHNV and YYDKDF (reference sequence). The CDR3 is CATSRHGTYEQYF. Written as DNA, the CDR3 is TGTGCCACCAGCAGGCACGGGACCTACGAGCAGTACTTC.

The gene calls are TRBV7-8 and TRBJ1-5, with D hard to call. Per the germline V gene, CDR1 is SGHVS and CDR2 is FQNEAQ. The CDR3 totals 15 residues. Trimming cost V 5 bases and J 5 bases, with 16 bases left between them. CDR3 bases: TGTGCCAGCAGCCCTAGAGGCGCGGTGGATCAGCCCCAGCATTTT. As protein: CASSPRGAVDQPQHF.

The chain carries TRBV30 and TRBJ2-6, with unresolved D. Looked up from germline, CDR1 is GTSNPN and CDR2 is SVGIG (reference sequence). The CDR3 is 16 amino acids. V shed 0 bases and J shed 0 bases, with 9 bases lying between them. The CDR3 here is CAWSVGGSSGANVLTF. The CDR3 DNA reads as TGTGCCTGGAGTGTGGGTGGCAGCTCTGGGGCCAACGTCCTGACTTTC.

This chain links TRBV30 with TRBJ1-1; 7 nucleotides line up with TRBD1. The CDR3 consists of 14 residues. Trimming took 0 bases from V and 2 from J; bases not matched to a gene: 3. Germline CDR1 is GTSNPN and CDR2 is SVGIG (reference sequence). In nucleotides, the CDR3 is TGTGCCTGGAGTGTCAGGACAGGAAACACTGAAGCTTTCTTT. Protein product: CAWSVRTGNTEAFF.

This clone occurred once. The V call is TRBV20-1, the J call TRBJ2-4, with D possibly being TRBD2 (5 bases). There are 10 residues in the CDR3. Germline V CDR1 and CDR2: DFQATT, SNEGSKA (reference sequence). The ends were cut back, 6 bases at V and 10 bases at J, with 10 bases in the middle. The CDR3 protein is CSAGGGIQYF. The DNA for the CDR3 is TGCAGTGCGGGTGGCGGGATTCAGTACTTC.

The table lists this clone with a few counts. The chain combines TRBV10-3 with TRBJ1-1; D gene ambiguous. The V gene lost 0 bases and the J gene lost 3 bases, with 5 bases spanning the gap. Germline CDR1 reads ENHRY; CDR2 reads SYGVKD. CDR3 length equals 13 residues. CDR3 sequence reads: CAISESTYTEAFF. In nucleotides, the CDR3 is TGTGCCATCAGTGAGTCGACCTACACTGAAGCTTTCTTT.

The chain couples TRBV29-1 to TRBJ1-2; D ambiguous. Looked up from germline, CDR1 is SQVTM and CDR2 is ANQGSEA. V lost 5 bases and J lost 0, with 10 bases in between. The CDR3 is 13 residues long. The CDR3 DNA is TGCAGCGTTATGACTAGTTCTAACTATGGCTACACCTTC. Its protein product is CSVMTSSNYGYTF.

The rearrangement links TRBV29-1 to TRBJ2-4, with 7 bases identical to TRBD1. V trimming: 6 bases; J trimming: 3 bases; junction bases outside the gene matches: 8. The CDR3 totals 14 residues. Germline lookup yields CDR1 SQVTM and CDR2 ANQGSEA. The chain's CDR3 is CSVTTGVLKNIQYF. CDR3 DNA: TGCAGCGTGACAACAGGGGTCCTCAAAAACATTCAGTACTTC. Looking up the rest from reference TRBV29-1 and TRBJ2-4 gives the full variable domain: SAVISQKPSRDICQRGTSLTIQCQVDSQVTMMFWYRQQPGQSLTLIATANQGSEATYESGFVIDKFPISRPNLTFSTLTVSNMSPEDSSIYLCSVTTGVLKNIQYFGAGTRLSVL.

The rearrangement joins TRBV7-9 to TRBJ2-5; the match to TRBD2 covers 7 bases. The CDR3 totals 14 residues. Trimming cost V 1 base and J 3 bases; bases outside gene matches: 2. From germline, CDR1 is SEHNR and CDR2 FQNEAQ (reference sequence). As DNA, the CDR3 is TGTGCCAGCAGCTTAGACAGCGGGAAAGAGACCCAGTACTTC. Residues: CASSLDSGKETQYF.

The gene calls are TRBV27 and TRBJ2-6; D gene ambiguous. V was cut by 4 bases and J by 0 bases, with 4 bases left in between. Germline V gene lookup returns CDR1 MNHEY and CDR2 SMNVEV (reference sequence). The CDR3 has 14 amino acids. The CDR3 is CASSYSSGANVLTF. The DNA for the CDR3 is TGTGCCAGCAGTTATTCCTCTGGGGCCAACGTCCTGACTTTC.

The V gene is TRBV7-9, the J gene TRBJ1-2; 9 bases are shared with TRBD1. Trimming took 4 bases from V and 2 from J; bases not matched to a gene: 2. Germline CDR1 is SEHNR and CDR2 is FQNEAQ (reference sequence). CDR3 length: 14 amino acids. DNA of the CDR3: TGTGCCAGCAGCTACGGACAGGGGAACTATGGCTACACCTTC. The encoded protein is CASSYGQGNYGYTF.

The CDR3 sequence: CSVVSGGRLTEAFF. In DNA, the CDR3 is TGCAGCGTGGTCAGCGGGGGGCGCCTCACTGAAGCTTTCTTT. The V and J genes are TRBV29-1 and TRBJ1-1, with a weak D call TRBD1 (6 bases). In germline, CDR1 is SQVTM, CDR2 ANQGSEA. Trimming took off 6 bases at V and 4 bases at J, with 18 bases between the two ends. This CDR3 contains 14 residues.

The chain carries TRBV6-6 and TRBJ1-3, with no clear D. Germline CDR1 MNHNY, CDR2 SVGAGI (reference sequence). The CDR3 extends over 14 amino acids. V was cut by 5 bases and J by 0 bases, with 8 bases left in between. The DNA for the CDR3 is TGTGCCAGCAGTACGATACTCTCTGGAAACACCATATATTTT. Amino acid sequence: CASSTILSGNTIYF.

V and J are TRBV7-8 and TRBJ1-2; D call uncertain. V was clipped by 5 bases and J by 6 bases, with 16 bases between them. Germline lookup yields CDR1 SGHVS and CDR2 FQNEAQ. This CDR3 has 14 amino acids. The CDR3 loop reads CASSPTPGLNGYTF. DNA for the CDR3: TGTGCCAGCAGCCCAACCCCCGGACTAAATGGCTACACCTTC.

The chain recombines TRBV30 with TRBJ2-2; D perhaps matches TRBD2 (5 bases). Trimming took off 4 bases at V and 4 bases at J, with 13 bases between the two ends. In germline, CDR1 is GTSNPN, CDR2 SVGIG (reference sequence). The CDR3 extends over 14 amino acids. The CDR3: CAWMATEVTGELFF. In DNA form, the CDR3 reads TGTGCCTGGATGGCGACGGAGGTCACCGGGGAGCTGTTTTTT.

The V call is TRBV6-6, the J call TRBJ2-1; 11 bases line up with TRBD2. After removal of 2 bases from V and 5 bases from J, the junction contained 5 bases not matched to a gene. CDR3 size: 16 residues. Germline V CDR1 and CDR2: MNHNY, SVGAGI (reference sequence). CDR3 sequence reads: CASSYRLAGGHNEQFF. In nucleotides, the CDR3 is TGTGCCAGCAGTTACCGATTAGCGGGGGGGCACAATGAGCAGTTCTTC.

The table lists this clone with a few counts. For the CDR3, the DNA is TGCAGCGTTCGCCTCAAGTACCAAGAGACCCAGTACTTC. As protein: CSVRLKYQETQYF. The rearrangement links TRBV29-1 to TRBJ2-5, with D unclear. Germline CDR1 is SQVTM and CDR2 is ANQGSEA. This CDR3 is 13 amino acids long. V lost 5 bases to trimming and J lost 0 bases, with 10 bases between them.

The chain combines TRBV30 with TRBJ1-5; no clear D gene. The CDR3 consists of 13 residues. The V and J ends lost 3 bases and 4 bases respectively, with 10 bases between them. Germline V gene sequence: CDR1 GTSNPN, CDR2 SVGIG (reference sequence). The CDR3 DNA sequence: TGTGCCTGGAGCCCCGGGAGAAATCAGCCCCAGCATTTT. It is translated as CAWSPGRNQPQHF.